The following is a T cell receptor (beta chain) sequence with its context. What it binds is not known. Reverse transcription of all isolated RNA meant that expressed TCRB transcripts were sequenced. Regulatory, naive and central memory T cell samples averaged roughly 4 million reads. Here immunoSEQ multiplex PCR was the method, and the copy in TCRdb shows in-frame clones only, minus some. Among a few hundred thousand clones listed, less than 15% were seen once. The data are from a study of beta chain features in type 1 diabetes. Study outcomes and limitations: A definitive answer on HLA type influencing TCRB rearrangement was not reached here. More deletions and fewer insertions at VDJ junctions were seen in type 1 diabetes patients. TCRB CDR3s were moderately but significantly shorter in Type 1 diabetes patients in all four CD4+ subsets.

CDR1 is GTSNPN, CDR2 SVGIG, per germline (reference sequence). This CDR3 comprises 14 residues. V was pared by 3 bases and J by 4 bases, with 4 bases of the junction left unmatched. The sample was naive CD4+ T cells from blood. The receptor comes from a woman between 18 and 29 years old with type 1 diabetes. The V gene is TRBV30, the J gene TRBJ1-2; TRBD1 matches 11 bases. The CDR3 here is CAWSTGTGGYGYTF. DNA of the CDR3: TGTGCCTGGAGCACCGGGACAGGGGGCTATGGCTACACCTTC.